This TCR beta chain appears in the sequencing data of a study of human T cells and chemical hapten exposure. Study-level background: Enrolled patients were predominantly female and had alopecia areata, totalis or universalis.

Each CDR3 protein gets one entry after TCRdb re-called the RACE reads with MiXCR. The sample holds 57,000 or so distinct CDR3 sequences, about 11% seen once. V dropped 7 bases and J dropped 1 base, with 17 bases sitting between them. Germline CDR1 LNHDA, CDR2 SQIVND (reference sequence). The CDR3 loop spans 16 amino acids. The sample's time point: pre-sensitization, week 0. Treatment: therapeutic diphenylcyclopropenone sensitization with weekly scalp DPC. This sequence was found in a woman in her 40s with alopecia areata. Some clones in this sample may be carry-over from other donors' samples. Sequencing used whole blood, obtained in connection with sensitization to the hapten diphenylcyclopropenone (DPC). J is TRBJ1-5 and V is TRBV19, with D possibly TRBD1 on 5 matching bases. The CDR3 bases are TGTGCCAGTATCCAACTGGCAGGGTCGAGCAATCAGCCCCAGCATTTT. Protein: CASIQLAGSSNQPQHF.